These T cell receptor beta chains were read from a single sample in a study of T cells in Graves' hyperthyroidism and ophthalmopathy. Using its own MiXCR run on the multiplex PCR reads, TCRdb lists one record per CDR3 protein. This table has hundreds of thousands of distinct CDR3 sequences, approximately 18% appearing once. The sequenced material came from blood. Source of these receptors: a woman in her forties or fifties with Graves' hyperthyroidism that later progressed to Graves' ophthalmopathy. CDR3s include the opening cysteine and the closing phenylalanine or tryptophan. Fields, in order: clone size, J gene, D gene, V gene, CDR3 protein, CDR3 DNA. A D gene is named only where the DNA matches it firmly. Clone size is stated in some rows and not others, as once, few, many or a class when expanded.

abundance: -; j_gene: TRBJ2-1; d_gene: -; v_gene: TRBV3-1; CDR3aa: CASSQEGGKVWAPQFF; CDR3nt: TGTGCCAGCAGCCAAGAAGGGGGGAAGGTTTGGGCCCCGCAGTTCTTC
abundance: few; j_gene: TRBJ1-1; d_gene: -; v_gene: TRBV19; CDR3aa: CASRFGPEAFF; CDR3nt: TGTGCCAGTAGATTCGGGCCTGAAGCTTTCTTT
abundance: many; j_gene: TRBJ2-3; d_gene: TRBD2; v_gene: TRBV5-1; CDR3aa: CASSLGGGLDTQYF; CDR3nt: TGCGCCAGCAGCTTGGGCGGGGGTTTAGATACGCAGTATTTT
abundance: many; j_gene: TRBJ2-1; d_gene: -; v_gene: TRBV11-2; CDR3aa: CASRTGLNDNEQFF; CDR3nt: TGTGCCAGCAGGACGGGACTTAATGACAATGAGCAGTTCTTC
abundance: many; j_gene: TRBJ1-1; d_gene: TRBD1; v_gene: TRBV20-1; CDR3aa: CSADYRGRGNTEAFF; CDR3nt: TGCAGTGCTGACTACAGGGGGCGCGGGAACACTGAAGCTTTCTTT
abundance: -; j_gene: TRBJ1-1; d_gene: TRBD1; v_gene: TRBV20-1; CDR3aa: CSAYYGQGRVEAFF; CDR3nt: TGCAGTGCTTATTACGGACAGGGCCGGGTTGAAGCTTTCTTT
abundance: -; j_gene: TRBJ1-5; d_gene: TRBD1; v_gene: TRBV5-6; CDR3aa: CASSSDRWGNQPQHF; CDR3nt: TGTGCCAGCAGCTCGGACAGGTGGGGTAATCAGCCCCAGCATTTT
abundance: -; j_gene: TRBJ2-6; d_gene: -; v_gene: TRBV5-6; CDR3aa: CASSRRVSGANVLTF; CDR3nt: TGTGCCAGCAGTCGGCGGGTCTCTGGGGCCAACGTCCTGACTTTC
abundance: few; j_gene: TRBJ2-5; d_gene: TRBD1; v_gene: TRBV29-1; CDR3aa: CSVDWDRDQETQYF; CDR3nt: TGCAGCGTTGATTGGGACAGGGACCAAGAGACCCAGTACTTC
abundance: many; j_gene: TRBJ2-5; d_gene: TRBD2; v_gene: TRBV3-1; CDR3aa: CASSLLGSGGGQETQYF; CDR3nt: TGTGCCAGCAGCCTCCTCGGGAGCGGGGGGGGACAAGAGACCCAGTACTTC
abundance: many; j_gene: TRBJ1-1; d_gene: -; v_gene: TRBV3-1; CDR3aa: CASSPPWEGRNTEAFF; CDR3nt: TGTGCCAGCAGCCCTCCATGGGAGGGCAGGAACACTGAAGCTTTCTTT
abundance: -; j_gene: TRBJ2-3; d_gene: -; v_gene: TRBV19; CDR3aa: CASSIPLDHETDTQYF; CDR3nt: TGTGCCAGTAGTATACCCCTGGACCATGAAACAGATACGCAGTATTTT
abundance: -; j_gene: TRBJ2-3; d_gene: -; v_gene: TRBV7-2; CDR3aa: CASGLPSTDTQYF; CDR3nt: TGTGCCAGCGGACTACCTAGCACAGATACGCAGTATTTT
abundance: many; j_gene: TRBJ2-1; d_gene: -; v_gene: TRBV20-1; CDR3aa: CSARGQGESSYNEQFF; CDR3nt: TGCAGTGCTAGGGGGCAGGGCGAGAGTTCCTACAATGAGCAGTTCTTC
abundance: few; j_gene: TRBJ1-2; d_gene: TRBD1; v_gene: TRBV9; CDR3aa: CASSVDGTGFYGYTF; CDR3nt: TGTGCCAGCAGCGTAGATGGGACAGGGTTTTATGGCTACACCTTC
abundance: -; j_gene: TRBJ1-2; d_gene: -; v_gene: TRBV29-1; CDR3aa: CSVEENGSMAGYTF; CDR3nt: TGCAGCGTTGAAGAAAACGGATCTATGGCCGGCTACACCTTC
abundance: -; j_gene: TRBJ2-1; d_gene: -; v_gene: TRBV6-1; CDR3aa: CATNPRGSSSYNEQFF; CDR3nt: TGTGCCACCAACCCGAGGGGGTCGAGCTCCTACAATGAGCAGTTCTTC
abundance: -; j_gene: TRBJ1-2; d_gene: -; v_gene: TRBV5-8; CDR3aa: CASNTVTSRAGSGYTF; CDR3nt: TGTGCCAGCAACACAGTTACTTCGCGTGCGGGCTCTGGCTACACCTTC
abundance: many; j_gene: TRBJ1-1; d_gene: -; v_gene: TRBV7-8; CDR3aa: CASSLQGVEYTEAFF; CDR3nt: TGTGCCAGCAGCTTACAAGGGGTTGAGTACACTGAAGCTTTCTTT
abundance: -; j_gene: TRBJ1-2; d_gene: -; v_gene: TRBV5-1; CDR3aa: CASSFGREANYGYTF; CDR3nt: TGCGCCAGCAGCTTCGGGAGGGAGGCTAACTATGGCTACACCTTC
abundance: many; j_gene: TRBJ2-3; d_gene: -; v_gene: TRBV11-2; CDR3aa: CASSLRGTQTDTQYF; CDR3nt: TGTGCCAGCAGCCTCCGAGGGACTCAGACAGATACGCAGTATTTT
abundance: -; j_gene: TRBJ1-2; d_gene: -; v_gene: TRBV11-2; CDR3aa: CASSPPVGIGYGYTF; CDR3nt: TGTGCCAGCAGCCCTCCCGTGGGGATCGGCTATGGCTACACCTTC
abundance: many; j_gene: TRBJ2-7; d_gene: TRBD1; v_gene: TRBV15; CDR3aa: CATSRQGAMGYEQYF; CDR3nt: TGTGCCACCAGCAGACAGGGGGCTATGGGGTACGAGCAGTACTTC
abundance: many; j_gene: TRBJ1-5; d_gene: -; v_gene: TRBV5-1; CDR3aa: CASSQGQGQPQHF; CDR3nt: TGCGCCAGCAGCCAGGGGCAGGGGCAGCCCCAGCATTTT
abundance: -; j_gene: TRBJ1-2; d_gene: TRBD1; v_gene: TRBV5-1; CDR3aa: CASSLVKTGGNGYTF; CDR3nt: TGCGCCAGCAGCTTGGTGAAGACAGGGGGCAACGGCTACACCTTC
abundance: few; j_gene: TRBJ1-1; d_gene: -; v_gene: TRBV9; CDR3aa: CASSRDIQNTEAFF; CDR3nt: TGTGCCAGCAGTCGGGACATCCAGAACACTGAAGCTTTCTTT
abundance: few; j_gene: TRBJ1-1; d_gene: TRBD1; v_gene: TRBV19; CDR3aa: CASSMGTGFEAFF; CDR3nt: TGTGCCAGTAGTATGGGGACAGGGTTTGAAGCTTTCTTT
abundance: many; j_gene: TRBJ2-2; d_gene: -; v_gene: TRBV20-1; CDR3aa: CSARDLAGGELFF; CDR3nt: TGCAGTGCTAGAGATTTGGCGGGCGGGGAGCTGTTTTTT
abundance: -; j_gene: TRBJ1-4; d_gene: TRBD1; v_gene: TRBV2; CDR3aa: CASSPGTGFNEKLFF; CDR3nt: TGTGCCAGCAGCCCCGGGACAGGGTTTAATGAAAAACTGTTTTTT
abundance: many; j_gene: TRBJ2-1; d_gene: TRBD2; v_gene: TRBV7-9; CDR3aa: CASSLVSSGGLDEQFF; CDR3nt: TGTGCCAGCAGCTTAGTGAGTAGCGGGGGGCTCGATGAGCAGTTCTTC
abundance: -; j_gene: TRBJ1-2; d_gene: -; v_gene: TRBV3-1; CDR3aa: CASSQMGGYTF; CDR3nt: TGTGCCAGCAGCCAAATGGGGGGCTACACCTTC
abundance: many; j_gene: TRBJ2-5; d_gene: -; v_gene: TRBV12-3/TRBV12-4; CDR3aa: CASSPNYGPGFSETQYF; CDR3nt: TGTGCCAGCAGCCCGAATTATGGGCCGGGATTCTCGGAGACCCAGTACTTC
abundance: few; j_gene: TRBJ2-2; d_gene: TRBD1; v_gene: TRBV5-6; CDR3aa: CASNPRDRVLTGELFF; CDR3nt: TGTGCCTCTAACCCCCGGGACAGGGTTCTCACCGGGGAGCTGTTTTTT
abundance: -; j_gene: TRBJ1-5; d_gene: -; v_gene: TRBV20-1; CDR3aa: CSASGTMSNQPQHF; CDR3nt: TGCAGTGCTTCCGGGACAATGAGCAATCAGCCCCAGCATTTT
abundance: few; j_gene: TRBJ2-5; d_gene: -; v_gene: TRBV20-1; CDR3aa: CSARDFTEIQETQYF; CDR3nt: TGCAGTGCTAGAGATTTTACGGAGATCCAAGAGACCCAGTACTTC
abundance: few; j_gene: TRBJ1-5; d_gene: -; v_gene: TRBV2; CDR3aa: CASSDLRQISNQPQHF; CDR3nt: TGTGCCAGCAGTGATCTAAGACAAATTAGCAATCAGCCCCAGCATTTT
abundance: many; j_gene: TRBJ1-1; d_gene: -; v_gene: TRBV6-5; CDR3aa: CASSYFLGQTNTEAFF; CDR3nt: TGTGCCAGCAGTTACTTTTTGGGTCAGACGAACACTGAAGCTTTCTTT
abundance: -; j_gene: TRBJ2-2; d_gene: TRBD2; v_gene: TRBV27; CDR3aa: CASSLGHGSGGYTGELFF; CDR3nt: TGTGCCAGCAGTTTGGGCCACGGGAGCGGGGGTTACACCGGGGAGCTGTTTTTT
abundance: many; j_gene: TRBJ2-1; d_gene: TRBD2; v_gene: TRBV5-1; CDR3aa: CASRGQGGSNEQFF; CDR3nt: TGCGCCAGCAGAGGGCAGGGAGGGAGTAATGAGCAGTTCTTC
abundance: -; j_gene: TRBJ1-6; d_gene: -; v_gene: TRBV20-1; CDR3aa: CSARGTGASPLHF; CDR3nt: TGCAGTGCTAGAGGGACGGGTGCTTCACCCCTCCACTTT